A selection of T cell receptor beta chains follows, all from one sample in a study of blood T cell repertoires in COVID-19. Method: immunoSEQ multiplex PCR; TCRdb's copy keeps in-frame clones and lacks some. The data contain about 410,000 clones, about nine tenths of them seen just once; the ten biggest clones take up approximately 1.5%. Specimen: peripheral blood. These receptors all come from a woman between 40 and 50 years old with COVID-19, enrolled during active disease. CDR3s include the opening cysteine and the closing phenylalanine or tryptophan. A D gene is named only where the DNA matches it firmly. Clone size, where shown, is once, few, many, or a class for clones that have expanded.

d_call	j_call	clone_size	v_call	cdr3_aa	cdr3_nt
TRBD2	TRBJ2-5	-	TRBV2	CASSPWTSGGNQETQYF	TGTGCCAGCAGTCCCTGGACTAGCGGGGGGAACCAAGAGACCCAGTACTTC
TRBD1	TRBJ2-1	-	TRBV4-3	CASSQSSADRGFGQFF	TGCGCCAGCAGCCAATCATCCGCGGACAGGGGTTTTGGACAGTTCTTC
-	TRBJ2-1	-	TRBV14	CASSQDRSAGLFPEQFF	TGTGCCAGCAGCCAAGATCGGTCAGCGGGCCTCTTCCCTGAGCAGTTCTTC
TRBD1	TRBJ1-1	-	TRBV18	CASSKTGGKDTEAFF	TGTGCCAGCTCGAAGACAGGGGGCAAGGACACTGAAGCTTTCTTT
TRBD1	TRBJ1-4	-	TRBV7-9	CASSLTTGGNEKLFF	TGTGCCAGCAGCTTAACGACAGGGGGTAATGAAAAACTGTTTTTT
-	TRBJ1-1	-	TRBV18	CASSPFWGEMNTEAFF	TGTGCCAGCTCCCCATTCTGGGGGGAGATGAACACTGAAGCTTTCTTT
-	TRBJ2-7	-	TRBV7-2	CASSFYPTYEQYF	TGTGCCAGCAGCTTCTACCCCACCTACGAGCAGTACTTC
TRBD2	TRBJ2-3	-	TRBV15	CATSRRLGGAGFTDTQYF	TGTGCCACCAGCAGACGATTGGGGGGAGCGGGATTCACAGATACGCAGTATTTT
TRBD2	TRBJ2-2	-	TRBV6-2/TRBV6-3	CASSTGLAGGGGAGELFF	TGTGCCAGCAGCACCGGACTAGCGGGAGGAGGGGGCGCCGGGGAGCTGTTTTTT
TRBD1	TRBJ2-7	many	TRBV6-2/TRBV6-3	CASSTGASSYEQYF	TGTGCCAGCAGTACAGGGGCTAGCTCCTACGAGCAGTACTTC
TRBD1	TRBJ1-5	-	TRBV27	CASSPMTGSFNQPQHF	TGTGCCAGCTCCCCCATGACAGGGTCCTTTAATCAGCCCCAGCATTTT
-	TRBJ1-4	-	TRBV7-2	CASSSDRLNEKLFF	TGTGCCAGCAGCTCTGACAGATTAAATGAAAAACTGTTTTTT
-	TRBJ2-7	-	TRBV18	CASSPNYEQYF	TGTGCCAGCTCACCCAACTACGAGCAGTACTTC
TRBD1	TRBJ2-7	-	TRBV30	CAWIPVRDRAHEQYF	TGTGCCTGGATTCCCGTTCGGGACAGGGCCCACGAGCAGTACTTC
TRBD1	TRBJ1-2	-	TRBV7-9	CASSSPGQVVKNGYTF	TGTGCCAGCAGCTCCCCCGGACAGGTGGTTAAAAATGGCTACACCTTC
TRBD2	TRBJ2-7	-	TRBV5-6	CASSLESGSLYEQYF	TGTGCCAGCAGCTTGGAAAGCGGGAGCCTCTACGAGCAGTACTTC
-	TRBJ1-6	-	TRBV7-3	CASSLDRFYSPLHF	TGTGCCAGCAGCCTTGACAGGTTTTATTCACCCCTCCACTTT
-	TRBJ2-7	-	TRBV28	CASSLDSGSARSYEQYF	TGTGCCAGCAGTTTAGACTCCGGTTCGGCGCGTTCCTACGAGCAGTACTTC
-	TRBJ2-7	-	TRBV12-3/TRBV12-4	CASSRLVYEQYF	TGTGCCAGCAGTCGACTAGTCTACGAGCAGTACTTC
TRBD1	TRBJ2-1	-	TRBV6-2/TRBV6-3	CASSYSNFRDRGHNEQFF	TGTGCCAGCAGTTACTCGAACTTCCGGGACAGGGGACACAATGAGCAGTTCTTC
-	TRBJ1-1	-	TRBV6-5	CASREGGPANTEAFF	TGTGCCAGCAGAGAGGGCGGGCCGGCGAACACTGAAGCTTTCTTT
TRBD1	TRBJ1-4	-	TRBV28	CASSSGTVANEKLFF	TGTGCCAGCAGTTCCGGGACAGTCGCTAATGAAAAACTGTTTTTT
-	TRBJ1-6	once	TRBV19	CASSMGGRANSPLHF	TGTGCCAGTAGTATGGGAGGCAGGGCCAATTCACCCCTCCACTTT
-	TRBJ2-7	-	TRBV21-1	CASIEAPQQAYEQYF	TGTGCCAGCATAGAAGCCCCCCAGCAGGCCTACGAGCAGTACTTC
TRBD2	TRBJ2-7	-	TRBV28	CASSLPSGVPYEQYF	TGTGCCAGCAGCCTGCCTAGCGGGGTTCCCTACGAGCAGTACTTC
TRBD2	TRBJ2-7	few	TRBV5-4	CASSGSGTNYEQYF	TGTGCCAGCAGCGGATCCGGGACTAACTACGAGCAGTACTTC
-	TRBJ2-5	few	TRBV18	CASSLDSYQETQYF	TGTGCCAGCTCGCTTGACAGTTACCAAGAGACCCAGTACTTC
-	TRBJ1-5	-	TRBV6-1	CASSVQVPRTNQPQHF	TGTGCCAGCAGTGTACAGGTTCCAAGGACCAATCAGCCCCAGCATTTT
TRBD1	TRBJ1-1	-	TRBV5-8	CAKRQGGNTEAFF	TGTGCCAAGAGACAGGGGGGGAACACTGAAGCTTTCTTT
-	TRBJ2-1	many	TRBV28	CASSFPSYKYSYNEQFF	TGTGCCAGCAGTTTCCCTAGCTATAAGTACTCCTACAATGAGCAGTTCTTC
TRBD2	TRBJ2-2	-	TRBV7-9	CASSPGLAAGELFF	TGTGCCAGCAGCCCGGGGCTAGCGGCCGGGGAGCTGTTTTTT
TRBD1	TRBJ1-3	-	TRBV24-1	CATSDLRDSNGNTIYF	TGTGCCACCAGTGATTTAAGGGACAGCAACGGAAACACCATATATTTT
-	TRBJ1-2	-	TRBV4-3	CASSRGVPGPHYGYTF	TGCGCCAGCAGCCGGGGGGTCCCGGGGCCCCACTATGGCTACACCTTC
TRBD1	TRBJ1-2	-	TRBV2	CASSQGTDLGDNYGYTF	TGTGCCAGCAGCCAAGGGACAGATCTGGGGGATAACTATGGCTACACCTTC
-	TRBJ1-2	-	TRBV9	CASSSEVFGSVGGYTF	TGTGCCAGCAGCAGCGAGGTTTTTGGGTCCGTGGGTGGCTACACCTTC
-	TRBJ1-1	-	TRBV13	CASSLGTGGMNTEAFF	TGTGCCAGCAGCTTAGGGACAGGTGGGATGAACACTGAAGCTTTCTTT
TRBD1	TRBJ1-3	-	TRBV4-3	CASSQRQGLGNTIYF	TGCGCCAGCAGCCAGCGACAGGGACTTGGAAACACCATATATTTT
-	TRBJ2-7	-	TRBV21-1	CASMRPGAWQYF	TGTGCCAGCATGCGCCCCGGTGCCTGGCAGTACTTC
-	TRBJ2-1	-	TRBV18	CASSPGRAYNEQFF	TGTGCCAGCTCACCGGGCCGAGCCTACAATGAGCAGTTCTTC
-	TRBJ2-1	-	TRBV19	CASSIAVEQFF	TGTGCCAGTAGTATAGCCGTTGAGCAGTTCTTC
-	TRBJ2-3	-	TRBV21-1	CASSARQGPQPDTQYF	TGTGCCAGCAGCGCCCGACAGGGACCTCAGCCAGATACGCAGTATTTT
TRBD1	TRBJ1-2	-	TRBV5-5	CASSPDRGLRRYGYTF	TGTGCCAGCAGCCCTGACAGGGGCCTCCGACGGTATGGCTACACCTTC
TRBD2	TRBJ2-5	once	TRBV7-9	CASSLVEAGAQYF	TGTGCCAGCAGCTTAGTTGAGGCGGGGGCCCAGTACTTC
-	TRBJ2-7	-	TRBV27	CASRTTGRVYEQYF	TGTGCCAGCAGGACGACAGGAAGAGTCTACGAGCAGTACTTC
TRBD1	TRBJ1-6	-	TRBV13	CASSLRTGGNSPLHF	TGTGCCAGCAGCCTAAGGACAGGGGGAAACTCACCCCTCCACTTT
TRBD1	TRBJ1-6	once	TRBV10-3	CAISPGQGHNSPLHF	TGTGCCATCAGTCCGGGACAGGGGCATAATTCACCCCTCCACTTT
TRBD1	TRBJ1-5	-	TRBV4-3	CASSQDLDRVYQPQHF	TGCGCCAGCAGCCAGGATTTAGACAGGGTTTATCAGCCCCAGCATTTT
-	TRBJ1-1	-	TRBV9	CASSVGHRNTEAFF	TGTGCCAGCAGCGTAGGTCACAGGAACACTGAAGCTTTCTTT
TRBD1	TRBJ1-1	-	TRBV4-3	CASSPGTGEGTEAFF	TGCGCCAGCAGCCCGGGGACAGGGGAAGGCACTGAAGCTTTCTTT
-	TRBJ1-2	-	TRBV2	CASSEWVVGHGYTF	TGTGCCAGCAGCGAATGGGTCGTTGGGCACGGCTACACCTTC
TRBD1	TRBJ2-3	-	TRBV10-3	CAISGGTGTDTQYF	TGTGCCATCAGTGGTGGGACAGGGACAGATACGCAGTATTTT
-	TRBJ1-1	-	TRBV4-1	CASSQEGAATEAFF	TGCGCCAGCAGCCAAGAAGGGGCCGCCACTGAAGCTTTCTTT
-	TRBJ2-2	-	TRBV27	CASRGATGELFF	TGTGCCAGCAGGGGGGCAACCGGGGAGCTGTTTTTT